The entry below describes one T cell receptor (beta chain). The antigen remains undetermined. Each TCR cDNA library carried sample-specific barcodes on both ends. In the original workflow: Each donor had about 95,000 to nearly 550,000 clonotypes. Each CDR3 protein gets one entry after TCRdb re-called the 5' RACE reads with MiXCR. These V and J calls originate from TCRdb's pipeline instead of the authors' own analysis. The sample has 400,000 or so distinct CDR3 sequences; approximately 30% are singletons. This specimen comes from a study of identical twins' blood T cells. Whole-study context: About six alpha and about 6 beta libraries together yielded some 50 million reads. Study outcomes and limitations: Each donor's most abundant TCRbeta clonotypes shared more CDR3 sequences with her twin than unrelated donors.

Germline CDR1 and CDR2: LGHNT and FRNRAP. V lost 2 bases and J 6 bases, leaving 11 bases between the germline ends. The CDR3 extends over 14 amino acids. Material for sequencing was PBMCs. The sequence derives from a woman aged 18 to 55 in good health. V gene TRBV12-5 combines with J gene TRBJ1-5, with D hard to call. Here the CDR3 reads CASGLPKSGQPQHF. CDR3 in DNA: TGTGCTAGTGGTTTGCCAAAGAGTGGTCAGCCCCAGCATTTT.